This T cell receptor beta chain was documented in a study of beta chain features in type 1 diabetes. Study-wide findings and caveats: In the patient group, naive, central memory and Treg TCRB repertoires seemed more alike than in the healthy donor group.

The CDR3 runs 15 residues. V trimming: 1 base; J trimming: 5 bases; junction bases outside the gene matches: 4. The germline CDR1 and CDR2 sequences are SEHNR and FQNEAQ (reference sequence). Sequencing targeted expressed TCRB transcripts, as all isolated RNA had been reverse transcribed. Sequenced by immunoSEQ multiplex PCR; TCRdb stores in-frame clones only, minus some. The sample records around 430,000 clones, 30% being singletons. With regard to this clone: What it binds is not known.

Sequencing was performed on naive CD4+ T cells from blood. This chain connects TRBV7-9 to TRBJ1-4; 7 positions agree with TRBD1. This receptor was obtained from a man aged 18 to 29 in good health. CDR3 DNA sequence: TGTGCCAGCAGCTTAGAAGGGACAGCGAATGAAAAACTGTTTTTT. It codes for CASSLEGTANEKLFF.